The rows below give T cell receptor beta chains drawn from one sample of a study of T-cell memory formation after mild COVID-19. TCRdb independently ran MiXCR on the 5' RACE reads; one entry per CDR3 protein. The table has about 400,000 distinct CDR3 sequences, around 17% seen once. Material for sequencing was PBMCs or a T cell subset sorted from them (not recorded which). These receptors were collected from a man between 18 and 35 years old who had mild COVID-19 (a few samples of this study predate the infection). Cell type and time point are not known. Each CDR3 is given without its conserved first and last residue.

TRBV9,15,ASSVVSGPSSYNEQF
TRBV4-2,16,ASSQEPGLAEVTDTQY
TRBV5-4,12,ASSLLQIGSEQY
TRBV4-3,11,ASSQDWAPRQF
TRBV5-1,13,ASNLQPSGANVLT
TRBV29-1,12,SVEGSGALYGYT
TRBV5-4,13,ASSLETGAIGELF
TRBV5-1,13,ASSSRVPGGDEQF
TRBV6-2/TRBV6-3,12,ASSYSGENTEAF
TRBV6-2/TRBV6-3,10,ASRTRVDEQY
TRBV10-3,9,ATGREETQY
TRBV19,13,ASGGLATAKNIQY
TRBV27,12,ASSSRILQNEQF
TRBV9,12,ASSDGNSNQPQH
TRBV4-1,14,ASSQVAGGTEETQY
TRBV20-1,11,SALGGSRSPLH
TRBV7-2,11,ASSLWGTFGYT
TRBV24-1,14,ATSDLTGTGANEQF
TRBV5-1,10,ASSLLGQEAF
TRBV5-1,12,ASSRGDAKNIQY
TRBV4-2,12,ASSQVPGATEAF
TRBV5-1,13,ASSLSPGGSYEQY
TRBV27,11,ASSFRGNNEQF
TRBV11-2,13,ASSPTSGYTDTQY
TRBV18,13,ARSQGTGAGTGAF
TRBV27,14,ASSLRGQGGTNEQF
TRBV6-6,13,ASSYEGSLEETQY
TRBV20-1,10,SARVGGGHQY
TRBV7-9,10,ASSRGGYEQY
TRBV7-2,11,ASSNGWNTEAF
TRBV29-1,14,SAVGIGTGNTGELF
TRBV7-8,10,ASSLGRATQY
TRBV4-2,11,ASSQDEFQPQH
TRBV5-1,13,ASSFTGGPQETQY
TRBV27,14,ASRGPRQGASTEAF
TRBV4-1,15,ASSHPSGTGTTGELF
TRBV12-3/TRBV12-4,12,ASSLLGVSYEQY
TRBV7-7,12,ASSLGWRTGELF
TRBV20-1,12,SARDHQGGETQY
TRBV12-5,13,ASGLVLGRGTEAF
TRBV3-1,13,ASSQPGHRTDTQY